Following are 5 T cell receptor beta chains from one sample sequenced in a study of Ad26.COV2.S vaccination and SARS-CoV-2 variants. TCRdb's copy holds only in-frame clones and misses some; the assay was immunoSEQ multiplex PCR. The sample yields around 370,000 clones, 90% to 95% seen once. Sequencing was performed on peripheral blood, taken after recovery from COVID-19. Receptor source: a human donor who had recovered from COVID-19.

V and J are TRBV6-5 and TRBJ1-5; D is unclear. V was shortened by 8 bases and J by 0 bases, with 8 bases between the two germline ends. Per germline, CDR1 MNHEY and CDR2 SVGAGI. CDR3 length: 13 amino acids. The CDR3 DNA follows: TGTGCCAGCGGTCGGATTAGCAATCAGCCCCAGCATTTT. Protein sequence: CASGRISNQPQHF.

The gene calls are TRBV6-2 or TRBV6-3 and TRBJ2-3, with TRBD2 matching over 13 bases. The CDR3 consists of 16 residues. Germline V lookup: CDR1 MNHEY, CDR2 SVGEGT. The ends lost 5 bases at V and 1 base at J; junction bases unmatched: 3. CDR3 DNA sequence: TGTGCCAGCAGTAGACTAGCGGGGGGTGGCACAGATACGCAGTATTTT. Its protein product is CASSRLAGGGTDTQYF.

The sample holds one count of this clone. The chain combines TRBV6-5 with TRBJ1-6, with TRBD1 identical over 8 bases. Trimming removed 6 bases from V and 14 bases from J; junction bases left unmatched: 6. Germline CDR1 MNHEY, CDR2 SVGAGI. The CDR3 consists of 12 residues. CDR3 nucleotides: TGTGCCAGCAGCCCAGGACAGGGCGCCCTCCACTTT. It translates to CASSPGQGALHF.

The rearrangement uses TRBV19 and TRBJ2-7; D may match TRBD1 or TRBD2 (5 bases each). The CDR3 length is 18 residues. Germline V gene sequence: CDR1 LNHDA, CDR2 SQIVND (reference sequence). Trimming left V 3 bases short and J 4 bases short, with 25 bases between. As DNA, the CDR3 is TGTGCCAGTAGTATCAAGGACCGTGGACTTGGGGGATTATACGAGCAGTACTTC. Amino acids: CASSIKDRGLGGLYEQYF.

This sequence joins TRBV10-3 and TRBJ1-1, with TRBD1 matching 7 bases. The V gene's germline CDR1 is ENHRY and CDR2 SYGVKD. The CDR3 totals 16 residues. V was pared by 5 bases and J by 4 bases, with 13 bases of the junction left unmatched. This chain's CDR3 is CAISHDRATRVTEAFF. CDR3 DNA: TGTGCCATCAGTCATGACAGGGCAACGCGGGTCACTGAAGCTTTCTTT.